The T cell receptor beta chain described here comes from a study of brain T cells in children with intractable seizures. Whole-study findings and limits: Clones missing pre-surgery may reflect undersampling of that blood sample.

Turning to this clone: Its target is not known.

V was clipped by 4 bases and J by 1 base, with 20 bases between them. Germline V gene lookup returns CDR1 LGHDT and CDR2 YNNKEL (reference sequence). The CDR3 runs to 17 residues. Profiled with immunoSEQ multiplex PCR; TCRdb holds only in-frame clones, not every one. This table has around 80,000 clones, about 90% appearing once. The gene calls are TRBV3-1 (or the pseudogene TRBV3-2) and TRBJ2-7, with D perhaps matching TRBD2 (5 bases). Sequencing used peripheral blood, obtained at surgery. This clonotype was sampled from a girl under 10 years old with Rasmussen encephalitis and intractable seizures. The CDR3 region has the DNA TGTGCCAGCAGCCCTAGGCCAACGGACTGGCGATCCTACGAGCAGTACTTC. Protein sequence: CASSPRPTDWRSYEQYF.